A single sample is the source of the 29 T cell receptor beta chains below, sequenced in a study of CD8+CD57+ T cells in acquired aplastic anemia. Researchers used genomic DNA as the template to profile TCR beta VDJ and CDR3. Each CDR3 protein gets one entry after TCRdb re-called the reads with MiXCR. The sample has around 290,000 distinct CDR3 sequences, 50% to 65% seen once. In patients chosen for sequencing, flow cytometry had shown CD8+CD57+ cell expansion. The specimen was sorted CD4+, CD8+, or CD8+CD57+ T cells (not recorded which) from PBMCs. The receptors stem from a human donor with aplastic anemia.

The chain carries TRBV19 and TRBJ1-1; no clear D gene. This CDR3 spans 13 amino acids. CDR1 is LNHDA, CDR2 SQIVND, per germline (reference sequence). The V and J ends lost 6 bases and 2 bases respectively, with 10 bases between them. CDR3 DNA: TGTGCCAGTAGGGAACACGTCAACACTGAAGCTTTCTTT. Protein: CASREHVNTEAFF.

CDR3 nucleotides: TGCAGTGCTTGGGATTCTTGGAAGTCCCTTTACGAGCAGTACTTC. The encoded protein is CSAWDSWKSLYEQYF. This chain joins TRBV20-1 and TRBJ2-7; D ambiguous. Germline values: CDR1 DFQATT, CDR2 SNEGSKA (reference sequence). The CDR3 length is 15 residues. Trimming removed 5 bases at V and 4 bases at J, with 21 bases between.

V is TRBV15 and J is TRBJ1-1, with TRBD1 as a possible D gene (5 bases). Between the trimmed V and J ends, which lost 5 bases and 3 bases, there was a span of 16 bases. Germline-derived CDR1 and CDR2 are LNHNV and YYDKDF (reference sequence). This CDR3 is built from 15 residues. The CDR3 sequence: CATSVGIGGHTEAFF. CDR3 nucleotide sequence: TGTGCCACCAGCGTCGGGATTGGGGGTCACACTGAAGCTTTCTTT. Supplemented by reference TRBV15 and TRBJ1-1, the full variable domain reads DAMVIQNPRYQVTQFGKPVTLSCSQTLNHNVMYWYQQKSSQAPKLLFHYYDKDFNNEADTPDNFQSRRPNTSFCFLDIRSPGLGDTAMYLCATSVGIGGHTEAFFGQGTRLTVV.

The V gene is TRBV9, the J gene TRBJ1-4; TRBD1 is a possible D gene (6 bases). Per the germline V gene, CDR1 is SGDLS and CDR2 is YYNGEE. V dropped 6 bases and J dropped 3 bases, with 12 bases sitting between them. This CDR3 has 14 residues. In nucleotides, the CDR3 is TGTGCCAGCACCCGAGGGGGGGCTAATGAAAAACTGTTTTTT. Translation: CASTRGGANEKLFF.

This clonotype was seen at least ten times. This chain connects TRBV9 to TRBJ1-1; D not certain. The length of the CDR3 is 15 residues. Trimming stripped 4 bases from V and 1 base from J, with 14 bases between. CDR1 is SGDLS, CDR2 YYNGEE, per germline. The CDR3 is CASSPLGRTNTEAFF. The CDR3 nucleotides are TGTGCCAGCAGCCCATTAGGGCGGACGAACACTGAAGCTTTCTTT.

This clonotype was seen at least ten times. The V call is TRBV12-3 or TRBV12-4, the J call TRBJ2-3; D is ambiguous. The CDR3 is 15 residues long. Trimming stripped 10 bases from V and 2 bases from J, with 19 bases between. CDR3 in amino acids: CATSSSAPDTDTQYF. CDR3 coding DNA: TGTGCCACCTCCTCCAGCGCCCCCGACACAGATACGCAGTATTTT.

The chain recombines TRBV14 with TRBJ1-2; D possibly corresponds to TRBD1 (6 bases). CDR1 and CDR2 (germline): SGHDN, FVKESK. CDR3 length: 15 residues. Trimming stripped 0 bases from V and 1 base from J, with 9 bases between. Here the CDR3 DNA reads TGTGCCAGCAGCCAAGATCGGACAGATAACTATGGCTACACCTTC. It specifies CASSQDRTDNYGYTF.

The chain links TRBV9 to TRBJ2-6; unclear D gene. The CDR3 covers 14 residues. Trimming left V 0 bases short and J 4 bases short, with 5 bases between. CDR1 and CDR2 from the germline V gene are SGDLS and YYNGEE. Here the CDR3 reads CASSVVWGANVLTF. The CDR3 DNA sequence: TGTGCCAGCAGCGTAGTGTGGGGGGCCAACGTCCTGACTTTC.

This clonotype occurred once. The genes are TRBV7-8 and TRBJ2-1; D might be TRBD2 (6 bases). In germline, CDR1 is SGHVS, CDR2 FQNEAQ. The CDR3 length is 14 residues. Trimming shortened V by 3 bases and J by 3 bases, and 9 bases separated the two germline ends. DNA for the CDR3: TGTGCCAGCAGCTTTCGCGGGATCTACAATGAGCAGTTCTTC. Amino acids: CASSFRGIYNEQFF.

This clonotype was observed many times. The junction does not match germline at one end; this may be a read error. The rearrangement links TRBV25-1 to TRBJ2-5, with TRBD1 matching 10 bases. CDR3 length equals 13 residues. Germline V lookup: CDR1 MGHDK, CDR2 SYGVNS. The CDR3 DNA reads as TGTGCCAGTAGTGACAGGGGGCGAGAGACCCAGTACTTC. As protein: CASSDRGRETQYF.

Regarding this clonotype: At one boundary the junction diverges from the germline segment, which might be a read error. The chain has TRBV11-2 and TRBJ2-7, with 10 bases matching TRBD2. CDR1 and CDR2 (germline): SGHAT, FQNNGV. The CDR3 is 14 amino acids. This chain's CDR3 is CASSLAGGPYKQYF. CDR3 coding DNA: TGCGCCAGCAGCTTAGCGGGGGGTCCCTACAAGCAGTACTTC. The full variable domain, completed using reference TRBV11-2 and TRBJ2-7, is EAGVAQSPRYKIIEKRQSVAFWCNPISGHATLYWYQQILGQGPKLLIQFQNNGVVDDSQLPKDRFSAERLKGVDSTLKIQPAKLEDSAVYLCASSLAGGPYKQYFGPGTRLTVT.

At least ten counts were recorded for this clonotype. This chain links TRBV12-3 or TRBV12-4 with TRBJ2-3; the D is unclear. CDR3 length: 12 residues. Between the trimmed V and J ends, which lost 4 bases and 2 bases, there was a span of 4 bases. The CDR3: CASSSITDTQYF. CDR3 nucleotide sequence: TGTGCCAGCAGTTCGATCACAGATACGCAGTATTTT.

This chain connects TRBV7-8 to TRBJ2-5; 9 bases agree with TRBD1. The CDR3 has 17 residues. Germline lookup yields CDR1 SGHVS and CDR2 FQNEAQ. Unmatched junction bases numbered 14, after V lost 4 bases and J lost 5 bases. CDR3 sequence: CASSYKPGQGDWETQYF. Written as DNA, the CDR3 is TGTGCCAGCAGCTACAAACCGGGACAGGGTGATTGGGAGACCCAGTACTTC.

This chain uses TRBV20-1 with TRBJ1-1; TRBD1 is a possible D gene (5 bases). The CDR3 consists of 14 residues. V lost 6 bases to trimming and J lost 0 bases, with 14 bases between them. From germline, CDR1 is DFQATT and CDR2 SNEGSKA (reference sequence). The CDR3 sequence: CSARDGSMNTEAFF. The CDR3 nucleotides are TGCAGTGCCCGGGACGGAAGCATGAACACTGAAGCTTTCTTT.

This chain links TRBV20-1 with TRBJ2-1; 7 nucleotides line up with TRBD1. The germline V gene encodes CDR1 DFQATT and CDR2 SNEGSKA (reference sequence). The CDR3 runs 14 residues. Trimming at V came to 4 bases and at J to 5 bases, leaving 8 bases not matched to a gene. CDR3 in DNA: TGCAGTGCTACCCGGACAGGTGGGGACAATGAGCAGTTCTTC. Its protein product is CSATRTGGDNEQFF.

On this clonotype itself: At one of its ends the junction is not consistent with the germline gene, which may arise from a read error. V and J are TRBV6-6 and TRBJ2-7, with D tentatively TRBD1 (6 bases). The CDR3 runs 14 residues. From germline, CDR1 is MNHNY and CDR2 SVGAGI (reference sequence). CDR3 coding DNA: TGTGCCAGCAGGTCTCAGGGGCAGGGCCTCGAGCGGTACTTC. Its protein is CASRSQGQGLERYF.

About this clonotype: Compared with germline, one end of the junction differs, possibly owing to a read error. This chain connects TRBV7-7 to TRBJ2-5, with D tentatively TRBD2 (6 bases). From germline, CDR1 is SSHAT and CDR2 FNYEAQ (reference sequence). The CDR3 consists of 16 residues. The CDR3 region is CASSPGGGPGEETQYF. CDR3 in DNA: TGTGCTAGCAGCCCAGGTGGTGGGCCGGGGGAAGAGACCCAGTACTTC.

The gene calls are TRBV19 and TRBJ2-3; D is perhaps TRBD1 (6 bases). V lost 9 bases to trimming and J lost 4 bases, with 26 bases between them. The length of the CDR3 is 17 residues. Germline V gives CDR1 LNHDA, CDR2 SQIVND (reference sequence). CDR3: CASRPLTGAGVSDTQYF. DNA of the CDR3: TGTGCCAGCCGCCCTCTAACCGGGGCAGGGGTATCAGATACGCAGTATTTT.

This clonotype was counted at least ten times. The chain employs TRBV10-3 and TRBJ2-7, with D uncertain. V was trimmed by 6 bases and J by 5 bases, leaving 11 bases between them. Germline CDR1 ENHRY, CDR2 SYGVKD. The CDR3 has 12 amino acids. The CDR3 is CAISVVKDEQYF. In DNA form, the CDR3 reads TGTGCCATCAGCGTCGTAAAGGACGAGCAGTACTTC.

The chain is built from TRBV10-3 and TRBJ2-1; 12 bases line up with TRBD2. The J call is in doubt because the DNA end fits TRBJ2-2 better. The length of the CDR3 is 15 residues. Germline V gives CDR1 ENHRY, CDR2 SYGVKD. The CDR3 coding sequence is TGTGCCCCCAGACTAGCGGGAGAGGTCACCGGGGAGCTGTTTTTT. Protein sequence: CAPRLAGEVTGELFF.

This clonotype was recorded many times. The CDR3 loop is CASSLQGYEQYF. CDR3 DNA sequence: TGTGCCAGCAGCTTACAGGGCTACGAGCAGTACTTC. V gene TRBV5-8 combines with J gene TRBJ2-7; possible D gene TRBD1, 6 bases. V lost 2 bases and J lost 3, with 6 bases in between. The CDR3 spans 12 residues. The V gene's germline CDR1 is SGHTS and CDR2 YDEGEE.

A note on this clonotype: This may arise from a read error, as a much more abundant clone is one base away. The chain couples TRBV9 to TRBJ2-2; a possible D gene is TRBD2 (5 bases). The germline gives CDR1 SGDLS, CDR2 YYNGEE. V lost 0 bases and J 4 bases, leaving 10 bases between the germline ends. The CDR3 runs to 15 residues. As DNA, the CDR3 is TGTGCCAGCAGCGTAGGGAGGACGAGCACCGGGGAGCTGTTTTTT. Protein product: CASSVGRTSTGELFF.

The chain has TRBV20-1 and TRBJ2-7, with a weak D call TRBD1 (6 bases). The V gene's germline CDR1 is DFQATT and CDR2 SNEGSKA (reference sequence). CDR3 length: 16 residues. Trimming took off 0 bases at V and 3 bases at J, with 18 bases between the two ends. This CDR3 reads CSARDLSGHHFYEQYF. Written as DNA, the CDR3 is TGCAGTGCTAGAGACCTCTCGGGACACCACTTCTACGAGCAGTACTTC.

V gene TRBV20-1 combines with J gene TRBJ1-1, with D tentatively TRBD1 (5 bases). Germline CDR1 and CDR2: DFQATT and SNEGSKA (reference sequence). V dropped 0 bases and J dropped 3 bases, with 14 bases sitting between them. The CDR3 is 15 amino acids. The CDR3 protein is CSARDWDGGDTEAFF. CDR3 DNA: TGCAGTGCTAGAGACTGGGACGGGGGGGACACTGAAGCTTTCTTT.

This clonotype was found many times. The chain joins TRBV29-1 to TRBJ1-2; 10 nucleotides match TRBD1. CDR1 and CDR2 from the germline V gene are SQVTM and ANQGSEA. With V trimmed by 4 bases and J by 3 bases, 2 bases remained unmatched. The CDR3 runs to 13 residues. This chain's CDR3 is CSVGQGADYGYTF. CDR3 nucleotide sequence: TGCAGCGTTGGACAGGGGGCGGACTATGGCTACACCTTC.

CDR3 in DNA: TGTGCCAGCAGCCCCCTGCCGGGCACTGAAGCTTTCTTT. The encoded protein is CASSPLPGTEAFF. The chain joins TRBV7-3 to TRBJ1-1; D remains unclear. V dropped 5 bases and J dropped 4 bases, with 11 bases sitting between them. The CDR3 contains 13 residues. The germline CDR1 and CDR2 sequences are SGHTA and FQGTGA.

This clonotype was seen a handful of times. This chain connects TRBV29-1 to TRBJ2-1; no clear D gene. Germline assignment: CDR1 SQVTM and CDR2 ANQGSEA. V was shortened by 1 base and J by 2 bases, with 6 bases between the two germline ends. This CDR3 region has 13 residues. CDR3: CSVEGIPYNEQFF. The CDR3 DNA is TGCAGCGTTGAAGGAATCCCCTACAATGAGCAGTTCTTC.

The V gene is TRBV24-1, the J gene TRBJ2-7; TRBD1 matches at 7 bases. The CDR3 loop spans 14 amino acids. Germline-derived CDR1 and CDR2 are KGHDR and SFDVKD. Trimming removed 2 bases from V and 2 bases from J; junction bases left unmatched: 2. The CDR3 DNA reads TGTGCCACCAGTGATTCTGACAGGGCCTACGAGCAGTACTTC. Encoded protein: CATSDSDRAYEQYF.

This clonotype has ten or more counts. The chain recombines TRBV2 with TRBJ1-6, with a possible D match to TRBD1 (5 bases). Trimming took 2 bases from V and 5 from J, leaving 10 bases between them. CDR1 SNHLY and CDR2 FYNNEI come from the germline V gene. The CDR3 has 15 residues. The CDR3 DNA reads as TGTGCCAGCAGTGAAAGGGACGGAGATAATTCACCCCTCCACTTT. Translation: CASSERDGDNSPLHF.